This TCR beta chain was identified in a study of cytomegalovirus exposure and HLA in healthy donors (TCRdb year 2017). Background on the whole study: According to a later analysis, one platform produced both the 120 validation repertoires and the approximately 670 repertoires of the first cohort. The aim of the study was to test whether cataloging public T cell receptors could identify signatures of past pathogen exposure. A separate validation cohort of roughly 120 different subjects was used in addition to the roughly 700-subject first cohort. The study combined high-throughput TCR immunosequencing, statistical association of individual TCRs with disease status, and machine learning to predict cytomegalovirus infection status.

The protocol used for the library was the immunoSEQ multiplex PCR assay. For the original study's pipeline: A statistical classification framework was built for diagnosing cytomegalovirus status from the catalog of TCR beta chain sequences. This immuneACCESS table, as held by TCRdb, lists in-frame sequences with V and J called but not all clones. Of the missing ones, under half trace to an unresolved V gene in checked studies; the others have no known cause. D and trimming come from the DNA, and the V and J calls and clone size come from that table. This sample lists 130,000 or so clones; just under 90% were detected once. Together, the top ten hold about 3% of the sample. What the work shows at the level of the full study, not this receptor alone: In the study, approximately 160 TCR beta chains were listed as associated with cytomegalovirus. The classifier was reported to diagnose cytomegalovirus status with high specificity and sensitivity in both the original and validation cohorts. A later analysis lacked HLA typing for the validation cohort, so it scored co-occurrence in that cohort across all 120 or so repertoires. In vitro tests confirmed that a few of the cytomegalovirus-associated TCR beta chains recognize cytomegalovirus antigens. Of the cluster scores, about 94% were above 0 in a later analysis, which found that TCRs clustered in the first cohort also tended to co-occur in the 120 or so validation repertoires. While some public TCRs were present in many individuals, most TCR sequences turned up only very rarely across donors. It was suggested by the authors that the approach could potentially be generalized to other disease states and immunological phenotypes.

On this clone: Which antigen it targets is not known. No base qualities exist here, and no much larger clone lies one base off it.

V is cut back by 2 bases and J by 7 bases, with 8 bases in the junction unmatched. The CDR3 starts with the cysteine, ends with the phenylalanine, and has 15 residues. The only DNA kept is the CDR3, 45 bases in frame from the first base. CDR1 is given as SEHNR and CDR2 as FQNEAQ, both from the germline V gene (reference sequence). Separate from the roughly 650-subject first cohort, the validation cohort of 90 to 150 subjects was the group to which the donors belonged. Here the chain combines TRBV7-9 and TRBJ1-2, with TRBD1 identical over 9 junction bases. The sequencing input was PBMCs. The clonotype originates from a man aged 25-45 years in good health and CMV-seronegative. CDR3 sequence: CASSLQKTGGSGYTF. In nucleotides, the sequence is TGTGCCAGCAGCTTACAAAAGACAGGGGGATCTGGCTACACCTTC.